This section outlines one T cell receptor (beta chain) sequence together with its context. The data are from a study of blood T cell repertoires in COVID-19. Source study methods: Researchers report that nucleated cell counts were estimated from reference gene primer amplification. The repertoire was sequenced with immunoSEQ multiplex PCR; TCRdb's copy has only in-frame clones and lacks some. V, J and clone size reflect that table, while D and trimming were determined from the DNA. The sample lists around 99,000 clones; around four fifths were seen once. CDR3 length: 14 amino acids. With V trimmed by 3 bases and J by 2 bases, 5 bases remained unmatched. Germline CDR1 GTSNPN, CDR2 SVGIG (reference sequence).

Sequencing was done on a sample of peripheral blood. The chain links TRBV30 to TRBJ1-2; 8 bases are a match to TRBD1. The source of this sequence is a woman aged 55 to 70 with acute or convalescent COVID-19. In nucleotides, the CDR3 is TGTGCCTGGAGACCTGCAGGGGGCAACTATGGCTACACCTTC. This gives the protein CAWRPAGGNYGYTF.